The clone carrying this T cell receptor (beta chain) was seen a handful of times. As yet, its antigen is unknown. The V gene's germline CDR1 is MNHEY and CDR2 SVGEGT. V was pared by 6 bases and J by 4 bases, with 12 bases between. The CDR3 contains 13 residues. The data belong to a study of identical twins. Study-wide results and caveats: Analyses of zero insertions could be partly confounded by invariant MAIT and iNKT cells. Clonotypes of the beta chain that were abundant in cord blood carried fewer insertions (memory repertoires showed none). Out-of-frame alpha sequences common to twins exhibited a surplus of low generation probability. Findings depended on cross-sectional statistics rather than tracking the same donors.

TCRdb processed the 5' RACE reads anew with MiXCR; each CDR3 protein has one entry. The table has approximately 670,000 distinct CDR3 sequences, 5.5% to 7.5% seen once. This clonotype was obtained from a man between 18 and 29 years old in good health. Input material: naive T cells sorted from blood. This rearrangement joins TRBV6-2 or TRBV6-3 to TRBJ2-5; maybe TRBD1 (6 bases). The CDR3 DNA is TGTGCCAGCAGCAAGGGACAACGAGAGACCCAGTACTTC. Protein product: CASSKGQRETQYF.